One and the same sample provided the 5 T cell receptor beta chains below, sequenced in a study of Tregs in tolerant kidney transplant recipients. Antigens for these TCRs are unknown. Measured with immunoSEQ multiplex PCR; TCRdb has only the in-frame clones, and not every one. The sample has a few thousand clones, around 90% seen once; the top ten hold 3.5%. Sequenced material: Tregs from blood cultured with allogeneic cells, taken before the transplant. These receptors originate from a human patient who received a combined kidney and bone marrow transplant.

This rearrangement joins TRBV27 to TRBJ2-6, with a tentative D call TRBD1 (6 bases). The CDR3 sequence is 14 residues long. Germline V gene lookup returns CDR1 MNHEY and CDR2 SMNVEV (reference sequence). V lost 4 bases, J lost 2 bases, and 6 bases lay in between. The CDR3 sequence is CASSYRAGANVLTF. CDR3 coding DNA: TGTGCCAGCAGTTACAGGGCTGGGGCCAACGTCCTGACTTTC.

The J gene is TRBJ2-3, the V gene TRBV4-3; weak D call: TRBD2 (5 bases). V shed 3 bases and J shed 9 bases, with 7 bases lying between them. This CDR3 has 11 residues. From germline, CDR1 is LGHNA and CDR2 YSLEER. The CDR3 region has the DNA TGCGCCAGCAGCCAGGGAGCCACGCAGTATTTT. It yields the protein CASSQGATQYF.

V is TRBV2 and J is TRBJ1-2, with TRBD1 as a possible D gene (6 bases). Germline lookup yields CDR1 SNHLY and CDR2 FYNNEI. Trimming took 8 bases from V and 8 from J, leaving 27 bases between them. This CDR3 is 16 amino acids long. As DNA, the CDR3 is TGTGCCAGCGGGGTCGTGGCGGCGCAAGGAGGGGGAGGCTACACCTTC. This encodes CASGVVAAQGGGGYTF.

This sequence joins TRBV5-6 and TRBJ2-5, with D unclear. The CDR3 is made up of 15 amino acids. Looked up from germline, CDR1 is SGHDT and CDR2 is YYEEEE. V lost 0 bases and J lost 5, with 14 bases in between. The CDR3 is CASSLARGARETQYF. The CDR3 bases are TGTGCCAGCAGCTTGGCCAGAGGAGCGAGGGAGACCCAGTACTTC.

The gene calls are TRBV25-1 and TRBJ1-4, with 9 bases that match TRBD1. After removal of 4 bases from V and 10 bases from J, the junction contained 10 bases not matched to a gene. The germline CDR1 and CDR2 sequences are MGHDK and SYGVNS. The CDR3 is 15 residues long. The CDR3 bases are TGTGCCAGCAGTGGCCAGGGACAGGGTCAGGGAAAACTGTTTTTT. It specifies CASSGQGQGQGKLFF.